This is a list of T cell receptor beta chains from one sample in a study of blood T cell repertoires in COVID-19. TCRdb keeps only in-frame clones here, not all; method: immunoSEQ multiplex PCR. The data contain 94,000 or so clones, about 79% of them singletons. The sequenced sample was peripheral blood. The source of these receptors is a man in his sixties with acute or convalescent COVID-19. The CDR3 runs from the conserved cysteine through the conserved F or W. A D gene is named only where the DNA matches it firmly. Part of the rows lack a size; the others show once, few, many or a class for expanded clones.

d_gene | j_gene | abundance | v_gene | CDR3nt | CDR3aa
- | TRBJ2-3 | - | TRBV10-3 | TGTGCCATCATGGTAGCGGCCACAGATACGCAGTATTTT | CAIMVAATDTQYF
TRBD2 | TRBJ2-3 | - | TRBV11-2 | TGTGCCAGCAGCCATCTCCTAGCGGGGACAGATACGCAGTATTTT | CASSHLLAGTDTQYF
- | TRBJ1-2 | few | TRBV9 | TGTGCCAGCAGTTCAACCCTAGACTACACCTTC | CASSSTLDYTF
- | TRBJ1-2 | - | TRBV18 | TGTGCCAGCTCACCGGACTTAAACTATGGCTACACCTTC | CASSPDLNYGYTF
- | TRBJ1-1 | - | TRBV27 | TGTGCCAGCAGTCGGGAAACCATGAACACTGAAGCTTTCTTT | CASSRETMNTEAFF
TRBD2 | TRBJ2-1 | - | TRBV28 | TGTGCCAGCAGAGGGACTAGCGGCTTTAGTGAGCAGTTCTTC | CASRGTSGFSEQFF
TRBD1 | TRBJ1-5 | - | TRBV6-6 | TGTGCCAGCAGTTACGGACAGGGGGGGGATCAGCCCCAGCATTTT | CASSYGQGGDQPQHF
- | TRBJ1-1 | - | TRBV4-1 | TGCGCCAGCAGCCACAATGGAGAAATGGAAGCTTTCTTT | CASSHNGEMEAFF
- | TRBJ1-1 | - | TRBV12-3/TRBV12-4 | TGTGCCAGCAGTTTCTCAGAGAACACTGAAGCTTTCTTT | CASSFSENTEAFF
TRBD2 | TRBJ2-3 | - | TRBV7-9 | TGTGCCAGCAGCCCTAGCGGGGCTAGCACAGATACGCAGTATTTT | CASSPSGASTDTQYF
- | TRBJ1-5 | - | TRBV7-8 | TGTGCCAGCAGCTTAGCGAGCCGCAGCAATCAGCCCCAGCATTTT | CASSLASRSNQPQHF
- | TRBJ2-3 | - | TRBV14 | TGTGCCAGCAGCCGTTGGGAAGGGGGGGCGACAGATACGCAGTATTTT | CASSRWEGGATDTQYF
TRBD2 | TRBJ2-7 | - | TRBV6-5 | TGTGCCAGCAGGGGGACTAGCGGGGGGAGCTACGAGCAGTACTTC | CASRGTSGGSYEQYF
- | TRBJ1-5 | - | TRBV5-1 | TGCGCCAGCAGCTTGACAGGGATAGGTCAGCCCCAGCATTTT | CASSLTGIGQPQHF
- | TRBJ2-7 | - | TRBV13 | TGTGCCAGCAGCTTAGGGGGGGGACCCTACGAGCAGTACTTC | CASSLGGGPYEQYF
- | TRBJ1-2 | - | TRBV9 | TGTGCCAGCAGCGTAGATCAGGGGAACTATGGCTACACCTTC | CASSVDQGNYGYTF
- | TRBJ1-4 | - | TRBV19 | TGTGCCAGTACCTGGACGGCGGGAGCCGAAAAACTGTTTTTT | CASTWTAGAEKLFF
- | TRBJ1-1 | - | TRBV11-2 | TGTGCCAGCAGCTTAGTAGGGGGGGACCGGAGCACTGAAGCTTTCTTT | CASSLVGGDRSTEAFF
TRBD1 | TRBJ1-2 | - | TRBV28 | TGTGCCGTACTACAGGGGGCTAACTATGGCTACACCTTC | CAVLQGANYGYTF
TRBD1 | TRBJ2-6 | - | TRBV7-2 | TGTGCCAGCAGCTTAACAGGGGGAGCCCTCTCTGGGGCCAACGTCCTGACTTTC | CASSLTGGALSGANVLTF
TRBD2 | TRBJ2-1 | - | TRBV27 | TGTGCCAGCAGTTCGGGGGGGCCCTACAATGAGCAGTTCTTC | CASSSGGPYNEQFF
- | TRBJ1-3 | once | TRBV7-2 | TGTGCCAGCAGCCCCCCCGGACAGCGATCTGGAAACACCATATATTTT | CASSPPGQRSGNTIYF
- | TRBJ1-2 | few | TRBV12-1 | TGTGCCAGCAGCTCCAGGGGGCGCGTCTATGGCTACACCTTC | CASSSRGRVYGYTF
TRBD1 | TRBJ1-2 | - | TRBV5-4 | TGTGCCAGCAGCCAGGGACAGGGGTATGGCTACACCTTC | CASSQGQGYGYTF
TRBD1 | TRBJ1-5 | - | TRBV2 | TGTGCCAGCAGTGAACAACAGGGGGGGATTCAGCCCCAGCATTTT | CASSEQQGGIQPQHF
TRBD1 | TRBJ2-2 | - | TRBV10-3 | TGTGCCATCAGCGGACAGGGGAACACCGGGGAGCTGTTTTTT | CAISGQGNTGELFF
- | TRBJ1-2 | - | TRBV28 | TGTGCCAGCAGTTTGACCCGGGAAAGCGATGGCTACACCTTC | CASSLTRESDGYTF
TRBD1 | TRBJ1-6 | - | TRBV27 | TGTGCCAGCAGTCCAAGACAGGGGTCACCCCTCCACTTT | CASSPRQGSPLHF
TRBD1 | TRBJ1-1 | - | TRBV6-5 | TGTGCCAGCGGCCAACCGGACAGGGGGCTTCGAGCTTTCTTT | CASGQPDRGLRAFF
TRBD1 | TRBJ1-6 | few | TRBV11-3 | TGTGCCAGCAGCCCTGGGACAGGGGCACCCCTCCACTTT | CASSPGTGAPLHF
- | TRBJ2-4 | - | TRBV4-3 | TGCGCCAGCAGCCAAGGCCCAGGCCTAGCCAAAAACATTCAGTACTTC | CASSQGPGLAKNIQYF
- | TRBJ2-5 | - | TRBV6-1 | TGTGCCAGCAGTGAAATATCTAGAGGGGCAGGGGTCTTAGGAAAGACCCAGTACTTC | CASSEISRGAGVLGKTQYF
TRBD2 | TRBJ2-1 | - | TRBV11-2 | TGTGCCAGCTTGGGCGGGGGGGCTCTTAACAATGAGCAGTTCTTC | CASLGGGALNNEQFF
- | TRBJ2-1 | - | TRBV10-2 | TGCGCCAGCAGTGAGATATACGGGGGGCGGAATACCGCCTACAATGAGCAGTTCTTC | CASSEIYGGRNTAYNEQFF
- | TRBJ1-5 | few | TRBV7-9 | TGTGCCAGCAGCTTATCTTACCGGGGAGGGAGCAATCAGCCCCAGCATTTT | CASSLSYRGGSNQPQHF
- | TRBJ2-4 | - | TRBV28 | TGTGCCAGCACCCCCTCGCGGTCCGGGTTAAAGTGGATTCAGTACTTC | CASTPSRSGLKWIQYF
TRBD1 | TRBJ2-1 | - | TRBV7-9 | TGTGCCAGCAGCCCCGGGACAGTCATTAACAATGAGCAGTTCTTC | CASSPGTVINNEQFF
- | TRBJ2-4 | - | TRBV5-1 | TGCGCCAGCAGCTTGAGGGTCGGGGGTCAAAACATTCAGTACTTC | CASSLRVGGQNIQYF
TRBD1 | TRBJ1-1 | - | TRBV5-1 | TGCGCCAGCCAGCGGTGGGCAGGGGGAGAACGTACCGCTGAAGCTTTCTTT | CASQRWAGGERTAEAFF
TRBD1 | TRBJ1-2 | - | TRBV28 | TGTGCCAGCAGTTCGACAGGGAGTAACTATGGCTACACCTTC | CASSSTGSNYGYTF
- | TRBJ1-1 | - | TRBV29-1 | TGCAGCGGACAAGTCACTGAAGCTTTCTTT | CSGQVTEAFF
TRBD1 | TRBJ1-1 | - | TRBV18 | TGTGCCAGCTCACGTATGGGACAGGGCGGTAGCACTGAAGCTTTCTTT | CASSRMGQGGSTEAFF